The 8 T cell receptor beta chains in this list originate from one sample, sequenced in a study of T cell changes during pregnancy in multiple sclerosis. The method was immunoSEQ multiplex PCR; TCRdb's version includes in-frame clones alone and lacks a portion of them. The sample lists about 100,000 clones; about 94% were seen once. Sequences were derived from peripheral blood, sampled before pregnancy. The receptors derive from a female donor with multiple sclerosis, enrolled in a pregnancy study.

This chain connects TRBV7-9 to TRBJ2-1; TRBD2 aligns across 13 bases. The V gene end was trimmed by 5 bases and the J gene end by 7 bases; junction bases not matched to a gene: 2. The CDR3 contains 14 residues. The V gene's germline CDR1 is SEHNR and CDR2 FQNEAQ (reference sequence). The CDR3 DNA follows: TGTGCCAGCAGCCTGGGACTAGCGGGGAATGAGCAGTTCTTC. This encodes CASSLGLAGNEQFF.

The rearrangement joins TRBV9 to TRBJ2-2; TRBD2 matches at 11 bases. The CDR3 spans 18 residues. Germline CDR1 and CDR2: SGDLS and YYNGEE. The V gene end was trimmed by 0 bases and the J gene end by 3 bases; junction bases not matched to a gene: 7. The chain's CDR3 is CASSVGSLAGADTGELFF. The CDR3 DNA sequence: TGTGCCAGCAGCGTAGGGTCACTAGCGGGAGCCGACACCGGGGAGCTGTTTTTT.

This chain links TRBV6-4 with TRBJ1-1; D unclear. The V gene's germline CDR1 is MRHNA and CDR2 SNTAGT. The CDR3 runs to 15 residues. CDR3 sequence reads: CPLSGNLYNDTEAFF. Here the CDR3 DNA reads TGTCCCCTGTCGGGGAATCTATATAATGACACTGAAGCTTTCTTT.

This clone was recorded a few times. The genes are TRBV6-1 and TRBJ1-1; 7 bases map to TRBD1. The CDR3 totals 14 residues. V dropped 2 bases and J dropped 5; count of bases not matched to a gene: 5. Germline values: CDR1 MNHNS, CDR2 SASEGT. CDR3 sequence (DNA): TGTGCCAGCAGTGAACCCGACAGGGTAACTGAAGCTTTCTTT. This translates into CASSEPDRVTEAFF.

This chain connects TRBV18 to TRBJ1-2; the D gene is possibly TRBD1 (6 bases). CDR3 length equals 15 residues. Germline CDR1 is KGHSH and CDR2 is LQKENI. The V end was cut by 4 bases, the J end by 4 bases, with 16 bases between. CDR3 in amino acids: CASSLVGGLSYGYTF. The CDR3 DNA is TGTGCCAGCTCACTCGTGGGGGGGCTGAGCTATGGCTACACCTTC.

J is TRBJ2-1 and V is TRBV19, with D possibly matching TRBD2 (6 bases). The germline V gene encodes CDR1 LNHDA and CDR2 SQIVND (reference sequence). V shed 7 bases and J shed 6 bases, with 16 bases lying between them. The CDR3 is made up of 14 amino acids. In DNA form, the CDR3 reads TGTGCCAGTACTATGGCAGCGGGCCTCAATGAGCAGTTCTTC. Translated, it gives CASTMAAGLNEQFF.

V and J are TRBV5-6 and TRBJ2-7, with a tentative D call TRBD1 (5 bases). The V end lost 0 bases, the J end lost 5 bases, and 9 bases lay between the germline ends. CDR1 is SGHDT, CDR2 YYEEEE, per germline. CDR3 size: 13 residues. The DNA for the CDR3 is TGTGCCAGCAGCTTGGTTCAGGGTGACGAGCAGTACTTC. This codes for CASSLVQGDEQYF.

The chain recombines TRBV5-1 with TRBJ1-2, with D uncertain. Trimming took 0 bases from V and 4 from J, leaving 7 bases between them. The germline gives CDR1 SGHRS, CDR2 YFSETQ. The CDR3 has 13 amino acids. The CDR3 nucleotides read TGCGCCAGCAGCTTGGACAGTCGCTATGGCTACACCTTC. Its protein is CASSLDSRYGYTF.